These 8 T cell receptor beta chains came from one sample sequenced in a study of cytomegalovirus exposure and HLA in healthy donors. In the PCR, 60 Vbeta and 13 Jbeta primers were used. The table came from immunoSEQ multiplex PCR; TCRdb's copy has only in-frame clones and leaves some out. The table shows some 200,000 clones, with 60% to 85% occurring only once. Sequencing was done on a sample of PBMCs. These TCRs come from a female donor in good health and CMV-seronegative.

The rearrangement links TRBV4-1 to TRBJ2-7; a weak D match, TRBD1 (6 bases). Trimming removed 4 bases at V and 6 bases at J, with 16 bases between. The germline CDR1 and CDR2 sequences are MGHRA and YSYEKL. This CDR3 is 14 amino acids long. CDR3 amino acids: CASSPQAGVGEQYF. The DNA of the CDR3 is TGCGCCAGCAGCCCTCAGGCAGGGGTAGGCGAGCAGTACTTC.

The chain employs TRBV30 and TRBJ2-5; 10 bases map to TRBD2. Germline CDR1 is GTSNPN and CDR2 is SVGIG (reference sequence). The V and J ends lost 4 bases and 3 bases, in that order; junction bases with no gene match: 14. CDR3 length: 17 residues. CDR3 nucleotide sequence: TGTGCCTGGAAAGATAGCAGGACTAGCGGTCAGGAAGAGACCCAGTACTTC. This encodes CAWKDSRTSGQEETQYF.

CDR3 protein: CASSPLDRANGNTIYF. The CDR3 bases are TGTGCCAGCTCACCACTCGACAGGGCCAATGGAAACACCATATATTTT. This sequence joins TRBV18 and TRBJ1-3, with 7 positions matching TRBD1. Germline V lookup: CDR1 KGHSH, CDR2 LQKENI. The CDR3 covers 16 residues. Trimming removed 1 base from V and 3 bases from J; junction bases left unmatched: 6.

V usage is TRBV30 and J usage is TRBJ2-3, with 11 bases fitting TRBD2. Unmatched junction bases numbered 10, after V lost 3 bases and J lost 5 bases. The CDR3 length is 16 residues. Germline lookup yields CDR1 GTSNPN and CDR2 SVGIG (reference sequence). Here the CDR3 reads CAWSGQLAGAVDTQYF. The CDR3 DNA is TGTGCCTGGAGCGGCCAACTAGCGGGGGCGGTAGATACGCAGTATTTT.

The chain has TRBV6-1 and TRBJ2-7, with D unresolved. V dropped 2 bases and J dropped 6 bases, with 14 bases sitting between them. Germline V lookup: CDR1 MNHNS, CDR2 SASEGT. This CDR3 has 14 amino acids. For the CDR3, the DNA is TGTGCCAGCAGTGAATATCAATTTCCCGGCGAGCAGTACTTC. Encoded protein: CASSEYQFPGEQYF.

The chain carries TRBV7-7 and TRBJ2-1; the match to TRBD2 covers 12 bases. Germline CDR1 is SSHAT and CDR2 is FNYEAQ (reference sequence). V gave up 5 bases and J gave up 5 bases; unmatched junction bases: 4. CDR3 length equals 15 residues. The CDR3 coding sequence is TGTGCCAGCAGCCCACGACTAGCGGGGGACAATGAGCAGTTCTTC. This translates into CASSPRLAGDNEQFF.

The chain recombines TRBV28 with TRBJ1-1; TRBD1 agrees at 8 bases. The CDR3 is 15 amino acids. Germline V CDR1 and CDR2: MDHEN, SYDVKM. V lost 4 bases and J lost 5; bases outside the gene matches: 9. The CDR3, as DNA: TGTGCCAGCAGTTCGGCACAGGGGGTAGGGACTGAAGCTTTCTTT. Translated, it gives CASSSAQGVGTEAFF.

J is TRBJ2-3 and V is TRBV7-3; TRBD2 matches 10 bases. The germline gives CDR1 SGHTA, CDR2 FQGTGA. V was pared by 4 bases and J by 6 bases, with 7 bases of the junction left unmatched. The CDR3 runs to 15 residues. In DNA form, the CDR3 reads TGTGCCAGCAGCTCCCGTTCTAGCGGGGGCGATACGCAGTATTTT. Amino acid sequence: CASSSRSSGGDTQYF. Complete variable domain (other parts from reference TRBV7-3 and TRBJ2-3): GAGVSQTPSNKVTEKGKYVELRCDPISGHTALYWYRQSLGQGPEFLIYFQGTGAADDSGLPNDRFFAVRPEGSVSTLKIQRTERGDSAVYLCASSSRSSGGDTQYFGPGTRLTVL.